This is a list of T cell receptor beta chains from one sample in a study of blood T cell repertoires in COVID-19. TCRdb keeps only in-frame clones here, not all; method: immunoSEQ multiplex PCR. This sample has almost 50,000 clones, with roughly 84% found just once. What was sequenced was peripheral blood. Receptors were obtained from a middle-aged man with acute or convalescent COVID-19. Both conserved end residues are part of each CDR3. Fields, in order: D gene, J gene, clone size, V gene, CDR3 DNA, CDR3 protein. The D gene is left open where the match is weak. A clone size is listed for some rows: how often the clone was seen (once, few, many), or a class if it is expanded.

. TRBJ1-4 . TRBV28 TGTGCCGGGCGGGGTGCCCTTAATGAAAAACTGTTTTTT CAGRGALNEKLFF
TRBD1 TRBJ1-5 . TRBV10-3 TGTGCCATCAGGGGACAGCTTAATCAGCCCCAGCATTTT CAIRGQLNQPQHF
. TRBJ1-5 few TRBV5-1 TGCGCCAGCAGCTTGGAGGCTGGGAGGAATCAGCCCCAGCATTTT CASSLEAGRNQPQHF
. TRBJ1-5 . TRBV5-6 TGTGCCAGCAGCAAGAGGACAGAGAATCAGCCCCAGCATTTT CASSKRTENQPQHF
TRBD2 TRBJ2-1 . TRBV6-5 TGTGCCGCAGAAAGGGCCGGGACTAGCGGGATGGTTGCGTTCTTC CAAERAGTSGMVAFF
TRBD1 TRBJ2-6 . TRBV19 TGTGCCAGTAGTATAGGGGACAGGGGTCAACCTGGGGCCAACGTCCTGACTTTC CASSIGDRGQPGANVLTF
. TRBJ1-4 . TRBV5-1 TGCGCCAGCAGCCCGAGGGTCGGATTGAGTAATGAAAAACTGTTTTTT CASSPRVGLSNEKLFF
. TRBJ2-7 . TRBV18 TGTGCCAGCTCACCACTAACAACAGGTTCTATCTACGAGCAGTACTTC CASSPLTTGSIYEQYF
TRBD2 TRBJ2-2 . TRBV5-6 TGTGCCAGCAGCACCCGACTAGCGGGGCGGGAGCTGTTTTTT CASSTRLAGRELFF
. TRBJ1-1 . TRBV7-2 TGTGCCAGCAGCATCGGAGTGAACACTGAAGCTTTCTTT CASSIGVNTEAFF
. TRBJ1-1 . TRBV3-1/TRBV3-2 TGTGCCAGCAGCCCGAGGACACGGAACACTGAAGCTTTCTTT CASSPRTRNTEAFF
TRBD1 TRBJ2-7 . TRBV6-2/TRBV6-3 TGTGCCAGCAGTTACGGGACAGGGGAGCACTACGAGCAGTACTTC CASSYGTGEHYEQYF
. TRBJ2-6 . TRBV5-3 TGTGCCAGAAGCCAAGAGACTGGGGCCAACGTCCTGACTTTC CARSQETGANVLTF
TRBD1 TRBJ2-1 . TRBV29-1 TGCAGCGAACGAACGGGACAGGGGTACAATGAGCAGTTCTTC CSERTGQGYNEQFF
TRBD1 TRBJ2-1 . TRBV29-1 TGCAGCGTTGACTATACCGGGACAGGGAATGAGCAGTTCTTC CSVDYTGTGNEQFF
. TRBJ2-1 . TRBV24-1 TGTGCCACCAGTGAACCTGGGACACCCGTCTACAATGAGCAGTTCTTC CATSEPGTPVYNEQFF
. TRBJ1-5 once TRBV5-1 TGCGCCAGCAGCTTGGGGGGGGGCGAGGGTCAGCCCCAGCATTTT CASSLGGGEGQPQHF
TRBD1 TRBJ2-7 . TRBV10-2 TGCGCCAGCAGGACTACAACGGGACAGCCCTACGAGCAGTACTTC CASRTTTGQPYEQYF
TRBD1 TRBJ2-7 . TRBV6-6 TGTGCCAGCAGTTACCCGGGACAGGGGACTTCCTACGAGCAGTACTTC CASSYPGQGTSYEQYF
TRBD2 TRBJ2-3 . TRBV7-2 TGTGCCAGCAGCTTATTGAGCGGGAGGGCCCATCATACGCAGTATTTT CASSLLSGRAHHTQYF
TRBD1 TRBJ2-3 few TRBV11-3 TGTGCCAGCAGCTTAGGGACAGGGCGCACAGATACGCAGTATTTT CASSLGTGRTDTQYF
. TRBJ2-3 few TRBV7-2 TGTGCCAGCAGCATTACAGGCAGCGCGAGCACAGATACGCAGTATTTT CASSITGSASTDTQYF
. TRBJ2-5 . TRBV7-2 TGTGCCAGCAGAACCAGAAACCAAGAGACCCAGTACTTC CASRTRNQETQYF
TRBD1 TRBJ1-6 . TRBV4-1 TGCGCCAGCAGCCAATGGGTACAGGGGGACTCACCCCTCCACTTT CASSQWVQGDSPLHF
. TRBJ1-6 . TRBV27 TGTGCCAGCAGGCCCAAACCGGGACGCGGGAACACCCTCCACTTT CASRPKPGRGNTLHF
TRBD2 TRBJ2-3 . TRBV19 TGTGCCAGTAGTATCGGGACTAGCGGGACCTCAGATACGCAGTATTTT CASSIGTSGTSDTQYF
. TRBJ1-5 . TRBV4-2 TGTGCCAGCAGCCAAGGAGCGAATCAGCCCCAGCATTTT CASSQGANQPQHF
TRBD2 TRBJ2-2 . TRBV7-7 TGTGCCAGCAGAGATAGCGGGAGGGCCATAACCGGGGAGCTGTTTTTT CASRDSGRAITGELFF
TRBD2 TRBJ2-7 . TRBV6-2/TRBV6-3 TGTGCCAGCAGCCGGGATAGCGGGAGTACCGAGCAGTACTTC CASSRDSGSTEQYF
. TRBJ1-5 . TRBV4-3 TGCGCCAGCAGCCAAGACACAGGATTTAATCAGCCCCAGCATTTT CASSQDTGFNQPQHF
TRBD2 TRBJ2-7 few TRBV4-2 TGTGCCAGCAGCCAAGTAGGACCCACAGGGACTAGCGGGGGGGCTTACGAGCAGTACTTC CASSQVGPTGTSGGAYEQYF
TRBD1 TRBJ1-2 . TRBV28 TGTGCCAGCAGACCGAAGACAGGGGGACTGGGGGGCTACACCTTC CASRPKTGGLGGYTF
. TRBJ1-3 . TRBV28 TGTGCCAGCAGTTTCCCAGGGGGAAACACCATATATTTT CASSFPGGNTIYF
. TRBJ2-2 . TRBV6-6 TGTGCCAGCATCGGGGGGCCGAACACCGGGGAGCTGTTTTTT CASIGGPNTGELFF
. TRBJ2-7 . TRBV19 TGTGCCAGTAGTATCCCCGGGTCCTACGAGCAGTACTTC CASSIPGSYEQYF
TRBD2 TRBJ2-1 . TRBV20-1 TGCAGTGCTAGTGGCCTAGCGGGAACCTACAATGAGCAGTTCTTC CSASGLAGTYNEQFF
TRBD2 TRBJ2-1 . TRBV4-3 TGCGCCAGCAACAGGACTAGCGGGGGGGATAGCAATGAGCAGTTCTTC CASNRTSGGDSNEQFF
. TRBJ2-6 . TRBV7-2 TGTGCCAGCAGCCCCTCTGCGGGGGGGGCCAACGTCCTGACTTTC CASSPSAGGANVLTF
. TRBJ1-3 . TRBV5-5 TGTGCCAGCAGCTTGGTAGGAGGGATCGACTCTGGAAACACCATATATTTT CASSLVGGIDSGNTIYF
TRBD2 TRBJ2-1 . TRBV5-1 TGCGCCAGCAGCTTGGGGGCTAGCGGGACAAATGAGCAGTTCTTC CASSLGASGTNEQFF
TRBD1 TRBJ1-5 once TRBV5-5 TGTGCCAGCAGCTTTGGGACAGAGAATCAGCCCCAGCATTTT CASSFGTENQPQHF